This T cell receptor (beta chain) was recorded in a study of cytomegalovirus exposure and HLA in healthy donors. This clone has a handful of counts. J gave up 1 base and V 10 bases, and 10 bases lay outside the gene matches. CDR3 length equals 15 residues. Germline V CDR1 and CDR2: MNHEY, SVGAGI. This PCR relied on a set of 60 Vbeta primers and 13 Jbeta primers. Sequencing was performed with immunoSEQ multiplex PCR; in TCRdb, only in-frame clones are kept and a portion is missing. The sample includes roughly 200,000 clones, about 9% seen only once; the top ten take approximately 1.3%. Sequencing used PBMCs. The chain is built from TRBV6-5 and TRBJ2-1; TRBD1 matches at 7 bases. The clonotype comes from a woman aged 25 to 39 in good health and CMV-seropositive. Here the CDR3 DNA reads TGTGCCACCACAGTCACGGGACAGTCCTACAATGAGCAGTTCTTC. Residues: CATTVTGQSYNEQFF.